This T cell receptor (beta chain) was sequenced in a study of cytomegalovirus exposure and HLA in healthy donors. Study context: Earlier sequencing of about 179 million T cells yielded 100 million to 120 million unique TCR beta sequences.

Germline trimming cut 1 base from V and 11 bases from J; bases unmatched to any gene: 11. The CDR3 length is 15 residues. Germline V lookup: CDR1 SGHRS, CDR2 YFSETQ. The primer mix had 60 Vbeta and 13 Jbeta primers. Only in-frame clones appear in the TCRdb table, and some are missing; sequencing was by immunoSEQ multiplex PCR. Of about 210,000 clones in the sample, about 79% are singletons; the top ten hold 1.8%. This clonotype originated in a male donor in good health and CMV-seronegative. Sample: PBMCs. The chain recombines TRBV5-1 with TRBJ2-5; 10 nucleotides line up with TRBD1. CDR3 DNA: TGCGCCAGCAGCTTGAAGGGACAGGGGTTTGGGGAGCAGTACTTC. Protein product: CASSLKGQGFGEQYF.